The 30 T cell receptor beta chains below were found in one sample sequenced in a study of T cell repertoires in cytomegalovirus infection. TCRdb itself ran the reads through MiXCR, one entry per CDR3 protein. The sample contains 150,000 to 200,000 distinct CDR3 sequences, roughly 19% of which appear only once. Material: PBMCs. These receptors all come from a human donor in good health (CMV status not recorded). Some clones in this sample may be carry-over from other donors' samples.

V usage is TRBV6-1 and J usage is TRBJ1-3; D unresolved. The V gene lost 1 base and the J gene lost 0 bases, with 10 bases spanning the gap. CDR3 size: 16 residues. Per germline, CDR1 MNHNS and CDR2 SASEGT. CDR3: CASSEGYGPSGNTIYF. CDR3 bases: TGTGCCAGCAGTGAAGGGTACGGACCCTCTGGAAACACCATATATTTT.

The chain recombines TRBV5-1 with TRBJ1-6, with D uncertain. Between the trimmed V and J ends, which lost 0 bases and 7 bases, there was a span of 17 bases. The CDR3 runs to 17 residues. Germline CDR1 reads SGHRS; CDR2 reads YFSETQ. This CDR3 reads CASSLDEVRATNSPLHF. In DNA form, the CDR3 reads TGCGCCAGCAGCTTGGACGAAGTGAGGGCGACGAATTCACCCCTCCACTTT.

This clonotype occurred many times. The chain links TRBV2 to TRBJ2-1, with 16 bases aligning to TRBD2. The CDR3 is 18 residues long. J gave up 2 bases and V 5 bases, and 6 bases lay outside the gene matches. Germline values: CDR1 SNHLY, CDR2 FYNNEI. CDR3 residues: CASSLGTSGRGTYNEQFF. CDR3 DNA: TGTGCCAGCAGTCTCGGGACTAGCGGGAGGGGAACCTACAATGAGCAGTTCTTC.

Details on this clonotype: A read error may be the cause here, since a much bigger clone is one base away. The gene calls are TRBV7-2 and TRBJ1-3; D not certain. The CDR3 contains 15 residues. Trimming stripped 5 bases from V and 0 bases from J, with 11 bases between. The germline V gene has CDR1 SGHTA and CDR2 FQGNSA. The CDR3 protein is CASSPQGHSGNTIYF. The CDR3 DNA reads TGTGCCAGCAGCCCCCAAGGTCACTCTGGAAACACCATATATTTT.

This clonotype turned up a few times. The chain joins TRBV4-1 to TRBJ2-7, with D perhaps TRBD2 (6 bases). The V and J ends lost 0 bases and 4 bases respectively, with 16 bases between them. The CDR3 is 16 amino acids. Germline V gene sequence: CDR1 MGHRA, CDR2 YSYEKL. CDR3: CASSQDFGLREYEQYF. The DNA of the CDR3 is TGCGCCAGCAGCCAAGATTTTGGACTTCGGGAGTACGAGCAGTACTTC.

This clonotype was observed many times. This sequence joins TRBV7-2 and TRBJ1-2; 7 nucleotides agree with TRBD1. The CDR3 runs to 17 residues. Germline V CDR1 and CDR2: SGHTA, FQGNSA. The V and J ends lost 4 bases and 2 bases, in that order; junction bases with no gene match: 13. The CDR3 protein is CASSSRTGTSDNYGYTF. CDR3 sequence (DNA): TGTGCCAGCAGCTCCCGGACAGGAACCTCTGACAACTATGGCTACACCTTC.

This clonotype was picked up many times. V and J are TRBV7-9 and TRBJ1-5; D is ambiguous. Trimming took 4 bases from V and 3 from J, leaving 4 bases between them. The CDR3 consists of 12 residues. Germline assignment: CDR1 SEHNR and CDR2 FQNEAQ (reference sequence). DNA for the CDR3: TGTGCCAGCAGCTCGGACAATCAGCCCCAGCATTTT. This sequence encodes CASSSDNQPQHF.

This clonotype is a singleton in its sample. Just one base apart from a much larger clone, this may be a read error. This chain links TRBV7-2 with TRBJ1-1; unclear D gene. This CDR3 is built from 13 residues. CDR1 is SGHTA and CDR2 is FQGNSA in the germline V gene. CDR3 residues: CASSSPMNTDAFF. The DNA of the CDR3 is TGTGCCAGCAGCTCACCCATGAACACTGATGCTTTCTTT.

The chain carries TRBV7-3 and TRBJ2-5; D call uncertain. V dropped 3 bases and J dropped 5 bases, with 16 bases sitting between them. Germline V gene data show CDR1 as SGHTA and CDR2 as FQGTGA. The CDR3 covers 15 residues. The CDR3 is CASSLSGGVRETQYF. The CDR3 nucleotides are TGTGCCAGCAGCTTGTCCGGTGGGGTTCGGGAGACCCAGTACTTC.

The CDR3 DNA reads TGTGCCACCAGCAGAGGAGCGGGAGGGCCAAAGACCCAGTACTTC. It encodes CATSRGAGGPKTQYF. The genes are TRBV15 and TRBJ2-5; 10 positions match TRBD2. Germline V lookup: CDR1 LNHNV, CDR2 YYDKDF (reference sequence). The CDR3 is 15 residues long. V lost 1 base and J lost 6; bases outside the gene matches: 5.

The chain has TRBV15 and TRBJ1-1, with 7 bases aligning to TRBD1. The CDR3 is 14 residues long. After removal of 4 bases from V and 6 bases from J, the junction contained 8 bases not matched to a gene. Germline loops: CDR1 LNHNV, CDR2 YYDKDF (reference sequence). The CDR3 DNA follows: TGTGCCACCAGCACTAGACAGGGAATGGCTGAAGCTTTCTTT. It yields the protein CATSTRQGMAEAFF.

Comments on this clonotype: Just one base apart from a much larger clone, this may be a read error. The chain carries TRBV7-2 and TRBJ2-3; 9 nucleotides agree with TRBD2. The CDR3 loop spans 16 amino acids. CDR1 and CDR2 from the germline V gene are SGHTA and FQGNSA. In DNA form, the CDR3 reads TGTGCCAGCTGCTTAGCCCTAGCGGGACTGACAGATACGCAGTATTTT. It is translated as CASCLALAGLTDTQYF.

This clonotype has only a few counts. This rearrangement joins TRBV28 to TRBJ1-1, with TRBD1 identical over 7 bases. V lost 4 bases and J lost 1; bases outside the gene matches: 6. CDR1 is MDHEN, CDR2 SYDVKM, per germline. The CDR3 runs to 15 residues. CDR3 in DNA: TGTGCCAGCAGTTCGAGACAGGGATCGAACACTGAAGCTTTCTTT. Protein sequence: CASSSRQGSNTEAFF.

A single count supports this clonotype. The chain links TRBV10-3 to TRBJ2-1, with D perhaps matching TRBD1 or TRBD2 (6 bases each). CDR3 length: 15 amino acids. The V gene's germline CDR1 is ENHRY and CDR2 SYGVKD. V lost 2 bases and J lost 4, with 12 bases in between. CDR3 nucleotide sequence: TGTGCCATCAGTGAGCGGGGGCCCCTGTACAATGAGCAGTTCTTC. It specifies CAISERGPLYNEQFF.

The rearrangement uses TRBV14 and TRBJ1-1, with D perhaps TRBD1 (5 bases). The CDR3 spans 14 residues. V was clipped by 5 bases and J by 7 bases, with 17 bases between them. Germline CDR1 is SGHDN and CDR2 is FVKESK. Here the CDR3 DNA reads TGTGCCAGCAGCTCCTACGGACAAAGGGTTGAAGCTTTCTTT. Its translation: CASSSYGQRVEAFF.

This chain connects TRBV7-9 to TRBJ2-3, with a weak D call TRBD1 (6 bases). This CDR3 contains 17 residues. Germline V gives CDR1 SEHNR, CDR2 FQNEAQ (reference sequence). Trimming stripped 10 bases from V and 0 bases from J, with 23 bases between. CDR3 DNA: TGTGCCACCCAGGGGCAGACCAATTATGATAGCACAGATACGCAGTATTTT. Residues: CATQGQTNYDSTDTQYF.

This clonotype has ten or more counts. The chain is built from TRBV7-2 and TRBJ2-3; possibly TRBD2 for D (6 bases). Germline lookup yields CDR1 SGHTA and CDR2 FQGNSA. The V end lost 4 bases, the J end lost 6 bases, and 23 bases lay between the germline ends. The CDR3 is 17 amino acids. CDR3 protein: CASSSPQSGWTWDTQYF. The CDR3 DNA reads TGTGCCAGCAGCTCCCCTCAGAGCGGGTGGACTTGGGATACGCAGTATTTT.

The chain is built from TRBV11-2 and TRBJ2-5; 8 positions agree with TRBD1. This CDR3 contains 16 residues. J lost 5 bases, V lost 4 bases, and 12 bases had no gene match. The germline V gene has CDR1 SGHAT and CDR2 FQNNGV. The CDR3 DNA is TGTGCCAGCAGCTCGGCAGGGCAGGGGGCCAGGGAGACCCAGTACTTC. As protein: CASSSAGQGARETQYF.

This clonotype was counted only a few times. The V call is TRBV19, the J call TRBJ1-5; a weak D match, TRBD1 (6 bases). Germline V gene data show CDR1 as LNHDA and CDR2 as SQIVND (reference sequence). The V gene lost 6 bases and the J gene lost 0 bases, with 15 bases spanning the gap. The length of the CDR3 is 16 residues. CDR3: CASSTTGWGSNQPQHF. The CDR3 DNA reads TGTGCCAGTAGCACTACAGGGTGGGGTAGCAATCAGCCCCAGCATTTT.

The CDR3 bases are TGTGCCAGCAGTGAAGCAGGGGGCGTCGGTGACACTGAAGCTTTCTTT. Translating it yields CASSEAGGVGDTEAFF. V is TRBV2 and J is TRBJ1-1; 7 nucleotides line up with TRBD1. J was trimmed by 3 bases and V by 0 bases; bases with no gene match: 7. Germline V gives CDR1 SNHLY, CDR2 FYNNEI. CDR3 length equals 16 residues.

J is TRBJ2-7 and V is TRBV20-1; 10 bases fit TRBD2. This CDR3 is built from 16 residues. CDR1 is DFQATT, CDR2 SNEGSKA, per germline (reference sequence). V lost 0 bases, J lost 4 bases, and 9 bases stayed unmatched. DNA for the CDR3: TGCAGTGCTAGAGATGCGGTAGCGGGAGGAGGATACGAGCAGTACTTC. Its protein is CSARDAVAGGGYEQYF.

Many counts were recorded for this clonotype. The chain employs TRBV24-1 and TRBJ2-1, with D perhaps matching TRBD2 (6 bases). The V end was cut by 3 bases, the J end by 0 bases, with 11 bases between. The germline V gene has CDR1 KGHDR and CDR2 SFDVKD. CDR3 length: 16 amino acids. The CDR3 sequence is CATSDGSGASYNEQFF. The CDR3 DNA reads TGTGCCACCAGTGATGGTAGCGGAGCCTCCTACAATGAGCAGTTCTTC.

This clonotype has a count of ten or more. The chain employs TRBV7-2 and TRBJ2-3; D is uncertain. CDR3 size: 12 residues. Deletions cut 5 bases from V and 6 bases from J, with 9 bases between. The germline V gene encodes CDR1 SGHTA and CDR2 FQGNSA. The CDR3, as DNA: TGTGCCAGCAGCCCCTCCGGGGATACGCAGTATTTT. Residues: CASSPSGDTQYF.

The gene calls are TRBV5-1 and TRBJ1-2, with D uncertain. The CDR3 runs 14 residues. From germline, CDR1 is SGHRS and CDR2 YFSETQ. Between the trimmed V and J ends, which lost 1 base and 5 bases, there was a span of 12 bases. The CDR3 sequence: CASSLFRTEYGYTF. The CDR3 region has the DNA TGCGCCAGCAGCTTGTTTAGGACGGAGTATGGCTACACCTTC.

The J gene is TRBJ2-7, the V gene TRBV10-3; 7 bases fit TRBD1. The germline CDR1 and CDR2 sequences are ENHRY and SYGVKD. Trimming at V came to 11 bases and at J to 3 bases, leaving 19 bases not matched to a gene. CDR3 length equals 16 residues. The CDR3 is CAAYSYRGERVYEQYF. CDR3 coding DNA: TGTGCCGCGTACTCTTACAGGGGAGAAAGGGTCTACGAGCAGTACTTC.

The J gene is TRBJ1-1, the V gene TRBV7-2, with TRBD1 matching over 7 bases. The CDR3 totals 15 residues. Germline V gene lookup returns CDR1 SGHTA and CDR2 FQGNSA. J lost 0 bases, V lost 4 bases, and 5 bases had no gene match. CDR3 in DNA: TGTGCCAGCAGCTCACAGGGGCGTATGAACACTGAAGCTTTCTTT. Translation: CASSSQGRMNTEAFF.

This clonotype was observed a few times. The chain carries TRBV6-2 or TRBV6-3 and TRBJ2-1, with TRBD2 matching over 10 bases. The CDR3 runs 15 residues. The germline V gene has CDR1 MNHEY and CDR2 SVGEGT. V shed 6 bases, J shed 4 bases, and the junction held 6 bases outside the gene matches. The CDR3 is CASRTGTSVYNEQFF. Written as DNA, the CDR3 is TGTGCCAGCAGGACCGGGACTAGCGTATACAATGAGCAGTTCTTC.

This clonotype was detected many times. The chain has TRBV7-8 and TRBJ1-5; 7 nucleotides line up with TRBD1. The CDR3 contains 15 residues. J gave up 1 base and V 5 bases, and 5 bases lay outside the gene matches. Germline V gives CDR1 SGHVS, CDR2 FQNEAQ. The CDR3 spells CASSQGGGSNQPQHF. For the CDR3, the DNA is TGTGCCAGCAGCCAGGGGGGAGGGAGCAATCAGCCCCAGCATTTT.

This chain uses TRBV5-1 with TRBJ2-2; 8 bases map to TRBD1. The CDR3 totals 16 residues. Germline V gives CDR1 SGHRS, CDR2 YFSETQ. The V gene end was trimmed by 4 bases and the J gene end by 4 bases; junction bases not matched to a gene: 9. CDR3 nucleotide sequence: TGCGCCAGCAGCATGGATGCGACAGGGGCCACCGGGGAGCTGTTTTTT. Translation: CASSMDATGATGELFF.

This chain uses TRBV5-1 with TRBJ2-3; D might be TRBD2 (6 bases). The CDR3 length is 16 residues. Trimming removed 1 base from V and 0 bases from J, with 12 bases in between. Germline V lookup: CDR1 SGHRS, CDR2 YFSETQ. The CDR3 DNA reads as TGCGCCAGCAGCTTGAATCCGGAGGGCAGCACAGATACGCAGTATTTT. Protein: CASSLNPEGSTDTQYF.